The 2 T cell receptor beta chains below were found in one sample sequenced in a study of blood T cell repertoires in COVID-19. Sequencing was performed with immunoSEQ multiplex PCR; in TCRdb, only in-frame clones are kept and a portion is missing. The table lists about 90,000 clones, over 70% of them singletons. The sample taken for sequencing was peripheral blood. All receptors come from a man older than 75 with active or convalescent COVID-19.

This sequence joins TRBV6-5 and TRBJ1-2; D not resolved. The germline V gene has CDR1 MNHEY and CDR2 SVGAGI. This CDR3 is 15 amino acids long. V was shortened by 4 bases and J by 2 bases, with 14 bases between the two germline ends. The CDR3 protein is CASSSQRTSNYGYTF. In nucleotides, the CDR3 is TGTGCCAGCAGTTCTCAGCGAACCTCCAACTATGGCTACACCTTC.

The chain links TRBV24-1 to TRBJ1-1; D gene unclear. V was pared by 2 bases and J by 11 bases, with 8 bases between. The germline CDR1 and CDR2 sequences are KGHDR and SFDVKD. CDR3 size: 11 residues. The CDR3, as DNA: TGTGCCACCAGTGATTCAGGTATGGCTTTCTTT. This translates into CATSDSGMAFF.